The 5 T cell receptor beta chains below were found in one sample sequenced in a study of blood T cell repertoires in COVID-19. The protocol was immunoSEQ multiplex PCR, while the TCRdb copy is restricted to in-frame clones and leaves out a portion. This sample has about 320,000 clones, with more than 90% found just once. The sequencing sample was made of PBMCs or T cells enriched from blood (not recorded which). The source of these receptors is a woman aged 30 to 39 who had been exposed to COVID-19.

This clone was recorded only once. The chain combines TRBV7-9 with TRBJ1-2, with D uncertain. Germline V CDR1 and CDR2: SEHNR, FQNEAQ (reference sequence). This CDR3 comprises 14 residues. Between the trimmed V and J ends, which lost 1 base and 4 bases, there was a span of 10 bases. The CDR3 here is CASSLGADFYGYTF. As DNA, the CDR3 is TGTGCCAGCAGCTTAGGGGCGGACTTCTATGGCTACACCTTC.

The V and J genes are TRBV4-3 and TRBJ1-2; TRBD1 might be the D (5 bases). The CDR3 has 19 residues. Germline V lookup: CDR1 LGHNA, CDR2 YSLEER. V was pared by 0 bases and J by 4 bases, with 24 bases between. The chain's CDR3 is CASSQDNSGGDGGSYGYTF. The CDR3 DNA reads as TGCGCCAGCAGCCAAGATAATAGTGGAGGGGACGGAGGGAGCTATGGCTACACCTTC.

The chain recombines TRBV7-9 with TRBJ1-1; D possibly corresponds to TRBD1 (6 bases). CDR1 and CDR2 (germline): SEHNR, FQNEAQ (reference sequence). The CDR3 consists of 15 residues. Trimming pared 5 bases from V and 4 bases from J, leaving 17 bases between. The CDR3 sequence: CASSTTGSGGTEAFF. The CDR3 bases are TGTGCCAGCAGCACCACAGGGAGTGGGGGCACTGAAGCTTTCTTT.

CDR3 region: CASSFQGEDEKLFF. In DNA, the CDR3 is TGTGCCAGCAGCTTTCAGGGGGAGGATGAAAAACTGTTTTTT. The chain carries TRBV11-3 and TRBJ1-4, with TRBD1 matching 7 bases. The trim removed 3 bases at V and 6 bases at J, leaving 4 bases unmatched. The CDR3 consists of 14 residues. The germline CDR1 and CDR2 sequences are SGHNT and YENEEA.

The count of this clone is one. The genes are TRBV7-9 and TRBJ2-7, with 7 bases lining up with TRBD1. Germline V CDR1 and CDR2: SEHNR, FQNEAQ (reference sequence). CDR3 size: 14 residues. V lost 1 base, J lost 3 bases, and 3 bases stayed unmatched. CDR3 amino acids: CASSLGQGDYEQYF. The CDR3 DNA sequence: TGTGCCAGCAGCTTAGGACAGGGCGACTACGAGCAGTACTTC.